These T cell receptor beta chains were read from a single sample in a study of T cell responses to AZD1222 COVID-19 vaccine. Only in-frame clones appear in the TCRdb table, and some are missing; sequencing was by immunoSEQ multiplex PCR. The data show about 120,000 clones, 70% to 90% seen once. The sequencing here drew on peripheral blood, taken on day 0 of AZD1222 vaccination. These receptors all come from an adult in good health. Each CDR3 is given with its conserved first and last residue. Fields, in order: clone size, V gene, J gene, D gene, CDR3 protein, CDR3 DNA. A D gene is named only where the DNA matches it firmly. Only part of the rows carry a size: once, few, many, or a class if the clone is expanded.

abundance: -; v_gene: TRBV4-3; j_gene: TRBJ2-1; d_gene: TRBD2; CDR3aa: CASSRGSTSGMDEQFF; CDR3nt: TGCGCCAGCAGCCGCGGATCGACTAGCGGAATGGATGAGCAGTTCTTC
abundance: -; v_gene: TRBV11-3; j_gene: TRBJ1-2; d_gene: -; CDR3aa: CASRPGRGYTF; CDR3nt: TGTGCCAGCAGACCTGGGAGGGGGTACACCTTC
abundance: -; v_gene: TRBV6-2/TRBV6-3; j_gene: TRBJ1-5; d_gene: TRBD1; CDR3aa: CASSSPQGPREPQHF; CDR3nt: TGTGCCAGCAGTTCTCCACAGGGGCCGCGGGAGCCCCAGCATTTT
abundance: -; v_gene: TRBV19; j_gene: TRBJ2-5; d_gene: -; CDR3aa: CASSPGLYQETQYF; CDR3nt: TGTGCCAGTAGTCCGGGACTCTACCAAGAGACCCAGTACTTC
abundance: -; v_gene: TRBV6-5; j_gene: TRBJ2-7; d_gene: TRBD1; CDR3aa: CASSPGTGRHEQYF; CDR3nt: TGTGCCAGCAGTCCAGGGACAGGGAGACACGAGCAGTACTTC
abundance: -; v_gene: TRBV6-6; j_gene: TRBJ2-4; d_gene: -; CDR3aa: CASSYSRDLNIQYF; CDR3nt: TGTGCCAGCAGTTACTCCAGGGACTTAAACATTCAGTACTTC
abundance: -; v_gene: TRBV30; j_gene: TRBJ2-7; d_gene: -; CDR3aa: CAWSVGSASYEQYF; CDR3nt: TGTGCCTGGAGTGTTGGGTCTGCCTCCTACGAGCAGTACTTC
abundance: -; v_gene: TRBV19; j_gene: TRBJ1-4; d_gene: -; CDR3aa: CASSMGSGPSNEKLFF; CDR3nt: TGTGCCAGTAGTATGGGTTCCGGACCCTCTAATGAAAAACTGTTTTTT
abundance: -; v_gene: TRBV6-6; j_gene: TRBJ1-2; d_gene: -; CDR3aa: CAGGGQTGDGYTF; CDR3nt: TGTGCCGGTGGGGGCCAGACGGGCGATGGCTACACCTTC
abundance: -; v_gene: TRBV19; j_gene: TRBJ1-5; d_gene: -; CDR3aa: CASRTGIRLNQPQHF; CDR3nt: TGTGCCAGTAGGACCGGGATACGTTTAAATCAGCCCCAGCATTTT
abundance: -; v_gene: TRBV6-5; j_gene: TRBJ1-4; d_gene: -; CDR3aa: CASSYSSAAGEKLFF; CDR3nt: TGTGCCAGCAGTTACTCATCGGCGGCAGGAGAAAAACTGTTTTTT
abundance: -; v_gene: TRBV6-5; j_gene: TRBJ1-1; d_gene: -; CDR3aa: CASRWGQGYTEAFF; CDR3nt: TGTGCCAGCAGATGGGGGCAGGGCTACACTGAAGCTTTCTTT
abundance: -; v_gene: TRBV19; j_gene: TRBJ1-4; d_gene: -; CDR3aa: CASISRHRETNEKLFF; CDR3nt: TGTGCCAGTATTTCGAGACACAGGGAGACTAATGAAAAACTGTTTTTT
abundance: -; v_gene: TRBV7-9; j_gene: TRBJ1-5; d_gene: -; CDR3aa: CASSLEAGGGQPQHF; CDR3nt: TGTGCCAGCAGCTTAGAGGCAGGCGGTGGTCAGCCCCAGCATTTT
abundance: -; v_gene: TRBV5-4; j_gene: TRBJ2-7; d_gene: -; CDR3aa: CASSPGTESINEQYF; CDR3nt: TGTGCCAGCAGCCCCGGGACCGAGAGTATAAACGAGCAGTACTTC
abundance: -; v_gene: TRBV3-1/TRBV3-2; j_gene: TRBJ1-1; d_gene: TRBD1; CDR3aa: CASRPRQGGGTEAFF; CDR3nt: TGTGCCAGCAGACCTCGACAGGGAGGTGGCACTGAAGCTTTCTTT
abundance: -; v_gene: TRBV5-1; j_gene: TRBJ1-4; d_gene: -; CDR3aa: CASSLPGAGNEKLFF; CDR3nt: TGCGCCAGCAGCTTACCGGGGGCGGGTAATGAAAAACTGTTTTTT
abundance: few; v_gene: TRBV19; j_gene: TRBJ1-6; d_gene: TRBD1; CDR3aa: CASRRGHLDSPLHF; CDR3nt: TGTGCCAGTAGGAGGGGGCACCTGGATTCACCCCTCCACTTT
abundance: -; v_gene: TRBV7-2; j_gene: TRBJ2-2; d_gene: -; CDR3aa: CASSLSVTNTGELFF; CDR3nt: TGTGCCAGCAGCTTATCCGTGACCAACACCGGGGAGCTGTTTTTT
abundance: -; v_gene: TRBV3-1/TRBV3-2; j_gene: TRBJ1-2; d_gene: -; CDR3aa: CASSRTRDGGYTF; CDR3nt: TGTGCCAGCAGCCGTACCCGGGACGGGGGCTACACCTTC
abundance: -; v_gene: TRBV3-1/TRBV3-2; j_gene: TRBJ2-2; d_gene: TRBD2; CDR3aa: CASSRTSGGNTGELFF; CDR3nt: TGTGCCAGCAGCCGAACTAGCGGGGGGAACACCGGGGAGCTGTTTTTT
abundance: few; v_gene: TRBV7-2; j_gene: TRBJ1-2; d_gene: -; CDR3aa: CASSRDVNYGYTF; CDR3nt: TGTGCCAGCAGCCGGGACGTCAACTATGGCTACACCTTC
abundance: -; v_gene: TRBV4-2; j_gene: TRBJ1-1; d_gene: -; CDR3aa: CASSQVGVGARDTEAFF; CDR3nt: TGTGCCAGCAGCCAAGTGGGAGTCGGGGCCAGGGACACTGAAGCTTTCTTT
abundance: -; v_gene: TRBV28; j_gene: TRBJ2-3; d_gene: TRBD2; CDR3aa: CASSTGTSGRETDTQYF; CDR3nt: TGTGCCAGCAGTACCGGGACTAGCGGGAGAGAGACAGATACGCAGTATTTT
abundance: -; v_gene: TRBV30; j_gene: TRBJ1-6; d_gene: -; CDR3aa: CAWSFSGGSPLHF; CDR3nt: TGTGCCTGGAGTTTTTCCGGCGGATCACCCCTCCACTTT
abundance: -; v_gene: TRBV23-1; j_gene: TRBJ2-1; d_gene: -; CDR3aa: CASSQQPCFPYRNEQFF; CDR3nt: TGCGCCAGCAGTCAGCAACCATGTTTTCCCTACAGGAATGAGCAGTTCTTC